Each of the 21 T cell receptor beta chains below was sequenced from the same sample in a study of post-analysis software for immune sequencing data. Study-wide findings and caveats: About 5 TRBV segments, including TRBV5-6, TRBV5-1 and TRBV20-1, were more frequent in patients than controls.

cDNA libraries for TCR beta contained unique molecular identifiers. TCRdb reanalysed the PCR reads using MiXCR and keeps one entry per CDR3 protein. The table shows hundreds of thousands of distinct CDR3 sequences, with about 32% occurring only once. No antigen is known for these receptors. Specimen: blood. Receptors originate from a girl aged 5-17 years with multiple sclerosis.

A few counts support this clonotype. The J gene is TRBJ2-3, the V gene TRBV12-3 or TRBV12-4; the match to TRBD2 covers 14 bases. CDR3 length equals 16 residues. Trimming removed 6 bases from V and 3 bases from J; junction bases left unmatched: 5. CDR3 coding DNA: TGTGCCAGCAGCTGGGGACTAGCGGGAGTTACAGATACGCAGTATTTT. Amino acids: CASSWGLAGVTDTQYF.

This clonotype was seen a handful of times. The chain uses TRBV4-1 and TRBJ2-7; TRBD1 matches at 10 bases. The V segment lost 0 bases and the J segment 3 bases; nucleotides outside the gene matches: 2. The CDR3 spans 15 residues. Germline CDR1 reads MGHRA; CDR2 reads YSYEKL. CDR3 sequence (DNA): TGCGCCAGCAGCCAAGAGCGGGACAGGGGCTACGAGCAGTACTTC. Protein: CASSQERDRGYEQYF.

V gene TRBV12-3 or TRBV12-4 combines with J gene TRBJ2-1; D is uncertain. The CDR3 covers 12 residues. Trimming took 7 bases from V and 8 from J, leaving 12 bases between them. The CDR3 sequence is CASNSRRDEQFF. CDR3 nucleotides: TGTGCCAGCAATAGCCGACGAGATGAGCAGTTCTTC.

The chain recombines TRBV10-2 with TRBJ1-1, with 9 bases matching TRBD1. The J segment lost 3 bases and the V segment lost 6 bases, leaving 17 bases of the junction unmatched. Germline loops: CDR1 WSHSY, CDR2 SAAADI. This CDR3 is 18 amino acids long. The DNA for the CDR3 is TGCGCCAGCAGATCAACTTTCCGGGACAGGGATGGGTACACTGAAGCTTTCTTT. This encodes CASRSTFRDRDGYTEAFF.

CDR3 sequence: CSVVWKQENYEQFF. The CDR3 DNA follows: TGCAGCGTTGTTTGGAAGCAGGAGAATTATGAGCAGTTCTTC. The rearrangement joins TRBV29-1 to TRBJ2-1; D gene uncertain. The CDR3 is 14 amino acids. Trimming cost V 4 bases and J 8 bases, with 18 bases left between them. CDR1 and CDR2 (germline): SQVTM, ANQGSEA.

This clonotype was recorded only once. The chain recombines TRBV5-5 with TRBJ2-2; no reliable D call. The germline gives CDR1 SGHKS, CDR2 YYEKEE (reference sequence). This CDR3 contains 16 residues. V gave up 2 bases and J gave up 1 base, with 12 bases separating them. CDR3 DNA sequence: TGTGCCAGCAGCTTCTGGAGAACCCTGAACACCGGGGAGCTGTTTTTT. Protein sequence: CASSFWRTLNTGELFF.

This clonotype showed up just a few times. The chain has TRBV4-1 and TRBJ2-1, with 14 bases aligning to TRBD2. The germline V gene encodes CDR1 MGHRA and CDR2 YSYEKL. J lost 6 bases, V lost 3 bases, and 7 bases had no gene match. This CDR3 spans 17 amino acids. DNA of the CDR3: TGCGCCAGCAGCCAGGGGACTAGCGGGAGTTGGGGCAATGAGCAGTTCTTC. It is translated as CASSQGTSGSWGNEQFF.

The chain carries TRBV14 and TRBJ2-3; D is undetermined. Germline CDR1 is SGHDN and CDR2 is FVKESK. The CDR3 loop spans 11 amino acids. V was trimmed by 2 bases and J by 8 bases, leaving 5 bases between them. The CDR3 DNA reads TGTGCCAGCAGCCAAAGGGTTACGCAGTATTTT. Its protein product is CASSQRVTQYF.

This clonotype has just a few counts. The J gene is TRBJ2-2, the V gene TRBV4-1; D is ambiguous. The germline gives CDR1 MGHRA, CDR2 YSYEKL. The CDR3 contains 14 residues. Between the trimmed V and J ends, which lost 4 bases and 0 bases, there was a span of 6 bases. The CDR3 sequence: CASSPTPNTGELFF. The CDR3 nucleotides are TGCGCCAGCAGCCCGACCCCGAACACCGGGGAGCTGTTTTTT.

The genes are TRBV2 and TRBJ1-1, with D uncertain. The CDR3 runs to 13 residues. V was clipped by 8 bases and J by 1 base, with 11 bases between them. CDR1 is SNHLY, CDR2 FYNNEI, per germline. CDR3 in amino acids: CASPPGTNTEAFF. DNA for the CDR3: TGTGCCAGCCCTCCAGGCACGAACACTGAAGCTTTCTTT.

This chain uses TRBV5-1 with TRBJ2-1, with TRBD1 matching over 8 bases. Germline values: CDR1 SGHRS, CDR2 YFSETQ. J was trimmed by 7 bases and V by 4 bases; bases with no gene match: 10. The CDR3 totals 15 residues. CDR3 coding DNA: TGCGCCAGCAGCATACGACAGGGGTGGGGGAATGAGCAGTTCTTC. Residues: CASSIRQGWGNEQFF. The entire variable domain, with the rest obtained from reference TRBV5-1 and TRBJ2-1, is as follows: KAGVTQTPRYLIKTRGQQVTLSCSPISGHRSVSWYQQTPGQGLQFLFEYFSETQRNKGNFPGRFSGRQFSNSRSEMNVSTLELGDSALYLCASSIRQGWGNEQFFGPGTRLTVL.

CDR3 DNA sequence: TGTGCCAGCACCGACAGGGCCGTGGTTGGCTACACCTTC. Its protein product is CASTDRAVVGYTF. The V gene is TRBV12-3 or TRBV12-4, the J gene TRBJ1-2; the match to TRBD1 covers 7 bases. This CDR3 spans 13 amino acids. With V trimmed by 7 bases and J by 7 bases, 9 bases remained unmatched.

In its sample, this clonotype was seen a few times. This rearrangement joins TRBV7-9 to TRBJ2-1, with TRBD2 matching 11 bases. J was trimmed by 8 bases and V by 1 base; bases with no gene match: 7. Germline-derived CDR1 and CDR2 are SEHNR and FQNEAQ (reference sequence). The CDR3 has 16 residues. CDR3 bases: TGTGCCAGCAGCTTAGGGGGCCTAGCGGGAGGAGATGAGCAGTTCTTC. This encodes CASSLGGLAGGDEQFF.

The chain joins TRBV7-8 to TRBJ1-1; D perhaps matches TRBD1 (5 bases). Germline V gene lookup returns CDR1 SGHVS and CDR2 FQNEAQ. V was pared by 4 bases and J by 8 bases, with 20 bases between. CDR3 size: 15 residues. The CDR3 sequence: CASSSTVLQGSEAFF. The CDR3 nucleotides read TGTGCCAGCAGCTCGACGGTGCTTCAGGGATCAGAAGCTTTCTTT.

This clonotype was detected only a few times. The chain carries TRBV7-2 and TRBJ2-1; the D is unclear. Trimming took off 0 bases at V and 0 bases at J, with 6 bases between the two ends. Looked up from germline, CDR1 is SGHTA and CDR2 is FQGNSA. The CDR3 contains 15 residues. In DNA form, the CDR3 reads TGTGCCAGCAGCTTAGCTCCTCGCTCCTACAATGAGCAGTTCTTC. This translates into CASSLAPRSYNEQFF.

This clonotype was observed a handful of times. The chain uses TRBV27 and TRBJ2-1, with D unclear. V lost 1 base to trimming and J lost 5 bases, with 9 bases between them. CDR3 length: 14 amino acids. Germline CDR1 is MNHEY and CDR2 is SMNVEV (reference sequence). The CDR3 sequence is CASSLWRGHNEQFF. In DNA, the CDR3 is TGTGCCAGCAGTTTATGGCGCGGCCACAATGAGCAGTTCTTC.

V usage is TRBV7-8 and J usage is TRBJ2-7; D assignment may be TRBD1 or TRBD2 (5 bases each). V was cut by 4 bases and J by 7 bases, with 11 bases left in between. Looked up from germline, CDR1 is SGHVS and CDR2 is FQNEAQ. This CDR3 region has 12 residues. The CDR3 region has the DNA TGTGCCAGCAGCTGGGACGGCGGGGAGCAGTACTTC. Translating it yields CASSWDGGEQYF.

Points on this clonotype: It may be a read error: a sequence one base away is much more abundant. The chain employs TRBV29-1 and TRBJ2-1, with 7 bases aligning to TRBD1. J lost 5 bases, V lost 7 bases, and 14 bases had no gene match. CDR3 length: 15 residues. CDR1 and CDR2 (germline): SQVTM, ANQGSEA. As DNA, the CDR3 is TGCAGCGCCCTTCTCGACAGGGCAATCCACAATGAGCAGTTCTTC. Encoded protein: CSALLDRAIHNEQFF.

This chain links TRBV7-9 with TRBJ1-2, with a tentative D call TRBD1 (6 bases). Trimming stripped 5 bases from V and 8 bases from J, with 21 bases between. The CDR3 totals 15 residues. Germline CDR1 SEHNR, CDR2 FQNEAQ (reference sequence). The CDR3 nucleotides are TGTGCCAGCAGCCCCCCCCAGGGGTTTTATGTGGGCTACACCTTC. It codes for CASSPPQGFYVGYTF.

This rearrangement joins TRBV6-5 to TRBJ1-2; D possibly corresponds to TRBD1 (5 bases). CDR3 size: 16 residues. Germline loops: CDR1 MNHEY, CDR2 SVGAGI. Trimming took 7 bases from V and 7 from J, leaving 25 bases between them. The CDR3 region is CASTRLVGREESGYTF. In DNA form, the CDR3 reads TGTGCCAGCACCCGGTTGGTTGGCAGGGAGGAGAGTGGCTACACCTTC.

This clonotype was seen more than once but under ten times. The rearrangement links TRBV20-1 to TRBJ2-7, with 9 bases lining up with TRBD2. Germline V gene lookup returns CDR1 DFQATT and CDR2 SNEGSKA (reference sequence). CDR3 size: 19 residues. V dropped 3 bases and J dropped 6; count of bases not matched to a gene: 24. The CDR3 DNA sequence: TGCAGTGCTAGTAGACCAGGCGGCGGGAGGGCCAATTTCCTTCGCGAGCAGTACTTC. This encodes CSASRPGGGRANFLREQYF.